These T cell receptor beta chains were read from a single sample in a study of CD8 T cells in Susac syndrome. From the immunoSEQ multiplex PCR reads, TCRdb called clonotypes with MiXCR, one entry per CDR3 protein. The sample lists about 160,000 distinct CDR3 sequences, around 93% seen once, with 0.12% to 0.15% in the top ten. The sequenced material came from CD4+ T cells from PBMCs. All receptors derive from a human donor in good health. The CDR3 runs from the conserved cysteine through the conserved F or W. The order of the fields is V gene, D gene, clone size, CDR3 length, J gene, CDR3 DNA, CDR3 protein. D genes are given only for firm matches. Size values are once, few and many counts, or a class for expanded clones, and some rows have none.

V: TRBV2; D: -; size: -; length: 11; J: TRBJ1-1; DNA: TGTGCCAGCAGTGATACCACTGAAGCTTTCTTT; CDR3: CASSDTTEAFF
V: TRBV4-2; D: -; size: -; length: 15; J: TRBJ1-2; DNA: TGTGCCAGCAGCCAAGATCGGGACATCCAGGGGGGCTACACCTTC; CDR3: CASSQDRDIQGGYTF
V: TRBV29-1; D: -; size: -; length: 13; J: TRBJ2-1; DNA: TGCAGCGTCGTCACCCGCAGCTCCTACGAGCAGTTCTTC; CDR3: CSVVTRSSYEQFF
V: TRBV7-8; D: -; size: -; length: 13; J: TRBJ1-3; DNA: TGTGCCAGCACCATAAGAGGAGGAAACACCATATATTTT; CDR3: CASTIRGGNTIYF
V: TRBV24-1; D: TRBD2; size: -; length: 14; J: TRBJ2-1; DNA: TGTGCCACCAGTGGGGCGGGGGAGTTCGAGGGTAAGTTCTTC; CDR3: CATSGAGEFEGKFF
V: TRBV18; D: -; size: -; length: 15; J: TRBJ1-4; DNA: TGTGCCAGCTCACCCGGACAGTTTAGGGATGAAAAACTGTTTTTT; CDR3: CASSPGQFRDEKLFF
V: TRBV7-9; D: -; size: -; length: 12; J: TRBJ2-1; DNA: TGTGCCAGCAGTCGGAGGTCTAATGAGCAGTTCTTC; CDR3: CASSRRSNEQFF
V: TRBV5-4; D: TRBD1; size: -; length: 17; J: TRBJ1-1; DNA: TGTGCCAGCAGCTTGGCAACAGGGGGCGACGGGCACACTGAAGCTTTCTTT; CDR3: CASSLATGGDGHTEAFF
V: TRBV2; D: -; size: -; length: 11; J: TRBJ1-1; DNA: TGTGCCAGCATGGCGAACACTGAAGCTTTCTTT; CDR3: CASMANTEAFF
V: TRBV15; D: -; size: -; length: 13; J: TRBJ2-7; DNA: TGTGCCACCAGCAGAGATGTCACCTACGAGCAGTACTTC; CDR3: CATSRDVTYEQYF
V: TRBV7-8; D: -; size: -; length: 15; J: TRBJ1-2; DNA: TGTGCCAGCAGCCTGGGGGCAGGGATTAACTATGGCTACACCTTC; CDR3: CASSLGAGINYGYTF
V: TRBV7-2; D: TRBD2; size: -; length: 17; J: TRBJ2-7; DNA: TGTGCCAGCAGCCAATGGGGTGGCGGGGGGGCACAGGCCGAGCAGTACTTC; CDR3: CASSQWGGGGAQAEQYF
V: TRBV7-3; D: TRBD2; size: -; length: 17; J: TRBJ2-5; DNA: TGTGCCAGCAGCCAAGGACTAGCGGGGGGAGCCCAAGAGACCCAGTACTTC; CDR3: CASSQGLAGGAQETQYF
V: TRBV9; D: -; size: -; length: 14; J: TRBJ2-3; DNA: TGTGCCAGCAGCGTAAGTAAGGGGCCAGATACGCAGTATTTT; CDR3: CASSVSKGPDTQYF
V: TRBV11-2; D: TRBD2; size: once; length: 15; J: TRBJ2-2; DNA: TGTGCCGGCAGCCCTAGCGGGGGGGCGACCGGGGAGCTGTTTTTT; CDR3: CAGSPSGGATGELFF
V: TRBV7-9; D: -; size: -; length: 13; J: TRBJ1-1; DNA: TGTGCCAGCAGCTCCCTAGGGTGGACTGAAGCTTTCTTT; CDR3: CASSSLGWTEAFF
V: TRBV7-3; D: -; size: -; length: 16; J: TRBJ2-2; DNA: TGTGCCAGCAGCTCCCTTGGGACAACTTATGGCGGGGAGCTGTTTTTT; CDR3: CASSSLGTTYGGELFF
V: TRBV12-3/TRBV12-4; D: TRBD2; size: -; length: 14; J: TRBJ2-3; DNA: TGTGCCAGCAGTTCCGGGGGGGCACAAGATACGCAGTATTTT; CDR3: CASSSGGAQDTQYF
V: TRBV23-1; D: -; size: -; length: 11; J: TRBJ2-1; DNA: TGCGCCAGCAGTCGGAGGTCATGGCAGTTCTTC; CDR3: CASSRRSWQFF
V: TRBV29-1; D: -; size: -; length: 15; J: TRBJ2-3; DNA: TGCAGCGTTGGTTTGGGGGTTTGGGTAACAGATACGCAGTATTTT; CDR3: CSVGLGVWVTDTQYF
V: TRBV3-1; D: -; size: -; length: 13; J: TRBJ2-4; DNA: TGTGCCAGCAGCCTGGGGACGGGAAACATTCAGTACTTC; CDR3: CASSLGTGNIQYF
V: TRBV19; D: -; size: few; length: 14; J: TRBJ2-4; DNA: TGTGCCAGTAGTACAGGGGACGCCAAAAACATTCAGTACTTC; CDR3: CASSTGDAKNIQYF
V: TRBV11-2; D: -; size: once; length: 14; J: TRBJ2-5; DNA: TGTGCCAGCAGCTTAAGGACCCTCCAAGAGACCCAGTACTTC; CDR3: CASSLRTLQETQYF
V: TRBV18; D: TRBD1; size: -; length: 16; J: TRBJ2-7; DNA: TGTGCCAGCTCACCATCGCGACAGGGAGTATCCTACGAGCAGTACTTC; CDR3: CASSPSRQGVSYEQYF
V: TRBV14; D: TRBD1; size: -; length: 19; J: TRBJ1-1; DNA: TGTGCCAGCAGCGCCGGCCGTAGAGACAGGGGAAAAAGGAACACTGAAGCTTTCTTT; CDR3: CASSAGRRDRGKRNTEAFF
V: TRBV5-1; D: -; size: -; length: 14; J: TRBJ2-3; DNA: TGCGCCAGCAGCTCAGGGACCCCCCAGGATACGCAGTATTTT; CDR3: CASSSGTPQDTQYF
V: TRBV7-2; D: -; size: -; length: 14; J: TRBJ2-2; DNA: TGTGCCAGCAGCTTAGAAGGGCAGGCCGGGGAGCTGTTTTTT; CDR3: CASSLEGQAGELFF
V: TRBV18; D: TRBD2; size: -; length: 16; J: TRBJ2-2; DNA: TGTGCCAGCTCACCGGAGGGACTAGCGATCACCGGGGAGCTGTTTTTT; CDR3: CASSPEGLAITGELFF
V: TRBV11-2; D: -; size: -; length: 14; J: TRBJ2-7; DNA: TGTGCCAGCAGCCTCAGTTCGGTCTCCTACGAGCAGTACTTC; CDR3: CASSLSSVSYEQYF
V: TRBV19; D: TRBD2; size: -; length: 17; J: TRBJ2-6; DNA: TGTGCCAGTGGGGCTAGCGGTCAGAGCTCTGGGGCCAACGTCCTGACTTTC; CDR3: CASGASGQSSGANVLTF
V: TRBV29-1; D: -; size: -; length: 13; J: TRBJ2-2; DNA: TGCAGCGCCGGGACTTACAACACCGGGGAGCTGTTTTTT; CDR3: CSAGTYNTGELFF
V: TRBV19; D: -; size: once; length: 15; J: TRBJ2-3; DNA: TGTGCCAGTAGTCTAGGACAGACGGGGGCAGATACGCAGTATTTT; CDR3: CASSLGQTGADTQYF
V: TRBV2; D: TRBD1; size: -; length: 15; J: TRBJ2-3; DNA: TGTGCCAGCAGGGTGGACAGGGGAGGCACAGATACGCAGTATTTT; CDR3: CASRVDRGGTDTQYF
V: TRBV30; D: -; size: few; length: 14; J: TRBJ2-7; DNA: TGTGCCTGGAGTTCGGGCCTGGGGAAATACGAGCAGTACTTC; CDR3: CAWSSGLGKYEQYF
V: TRBV6-5; D: TRBD1; size: -; length: 13; J: TRBJ1-2; DNA: TGTGCCAGCAGGACCGGGACAGGGGAGCGCTACACCTTC; CDR3: CASRTGTGERYTF
V: TRBV5-6; D: -; size: -; length: 13; J: TRBJ1-4; DNA: TGTGCCAGCAGCTGGGACCCAGGCGAAAAACTGTTTTTT; CDR3: CASSWDPGEKLFF
V: TRBV5-1; D: -; size: -; length: 14; J: TRBJ1-1; DNA: TGCGCCAGCAGCTTCGGACAGATGAACACTGAAGCTTTCTTT; CDR3: CASSFGQMNTEAFF
V: TRBV2; D: -; size: -; length: 15; J: TRBJ1-3; DNA: TGTGCCAGCAGTGACCCGGGGAGCTCTGGAAACACCATATATTTT; CDR3: CASSDPGSSGNTIYF
V: TRBV3-1; D: -; size: -; length: 12; J: TRBJ2-1; DNA: TGTGCCAGCAGCCAAGCAAGCGGAGAGCAGTTCTTC; CDR3: CASSQASGEQFF
V: TRBV7-2; D: -; size: -; length: 15; J: TRBJ1-3; DNA: TGTGCCAGCAGCGGGGCCCCCCAGTCCGGAGACACCATATATTTT; CDR3: CASSGAPQSGDTIYF